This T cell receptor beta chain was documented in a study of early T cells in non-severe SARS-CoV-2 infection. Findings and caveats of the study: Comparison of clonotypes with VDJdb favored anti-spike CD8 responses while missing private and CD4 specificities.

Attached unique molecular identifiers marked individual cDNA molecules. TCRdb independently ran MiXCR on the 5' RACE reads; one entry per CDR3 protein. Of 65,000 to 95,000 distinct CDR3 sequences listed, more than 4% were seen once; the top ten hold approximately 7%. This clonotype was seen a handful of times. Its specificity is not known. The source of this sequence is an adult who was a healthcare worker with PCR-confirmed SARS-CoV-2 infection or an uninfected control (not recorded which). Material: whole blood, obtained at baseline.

CDR3 sequence (DNA): TGTGCCAGCAGCTTGGGACTAGCGCACAATGAGCAGTTCTTC. It translates to CASSLGLAHNEQFF. The V and J genes are TRBV5-4 and TRBJ2-1; 8 positions agree with TRBD2. With 0 bases clipped from V and 5 bases from J, the junction kept 1 base outside the gene matches. The CDR3 has 14 residues. From germline, CDR1 is SGHNT and CDR2 YYREEE (reference sequence).